Listed here are 12 T cell receptor beta chains from one sample, sequenced in a study of response to subunit inactivated influenza vaccine. Using its own MiXCR run on the RT-PCR reads, TCRdb lists one record per CDR3 protein. The sample yields hundreds of thousands of distinct CDR3 sequences, 20% to 25% seen once. The specimen comprised PBMCs from blood, sampled around 22 months after vaccination. All receptors derive from a man between 50 and 75 years old who received an inactivated influenza vaccine.

On this clonotype: The junction shows a germline mismatch at one end, possibly a read error. This chain uses TRBV20-1 with TRBJ2-3; 11 bases map to TRBD2. Germline V gene data show CDR1 as DFQATT and CDR2 as SNEGSKA (reference sequence). The CDR3 has 17 amino acids. CDR3 amino acids: CSARDFGTSGNTDAQYF. In nucleotides, the CDR3 is TGCAGTGCTAGAGATTTCGGGACTAGCGGCAACACAGATGCGCAGTATTTT.

The chain joins TRBV20-1 to TRBJ1-2, with D tentatively TRBD1 (6 bases). V was clipped by 5 bases and J by 4 bases, with 20 bases between them. The CDR3 runs to 15 residues. Germline V gene sequence: CDR1 DFQATT, CDR2 SNEGSKA (reference sequence). The DNA of the CDR3 is TGCAGTGCTGACCCCTCGGGGGGCGTCGGCTATGGCTACACCTTC. Protein product: CSADPSGGVGYGYTF.

The chain combines TRBV29-1 with TRBJ2-2; D may match TRBD1 or TRBD2 (5 bases each). Trimming stripped 4 bases from V and 5 bases from J, with 14 bases between. This CDR3 contains 14 residues. Germline-derived CDR1 and CDR2 are SQVTM and ANQGSEA. The CDR3 reads CSVGDRRDTGELFF. Written as DNA, the CDR3 is TGCAGCGTTGGGGACCGCCGAGATACCGGGGAGCTGTTTTTT.

Many counts were recorded for this clonotype. This sequence joins TRBV29-1 and TRBJ1-2; D is perhaps TRBD1 (5 bases). CDR3 length equals 12 residues. Germline V gene data show CDR1 as SQVTM and CDR2 as ANQGSEA. The ends were cut back, 1 base at V and 6 bases at J, with 9 bases in the middle. The CDR3 region is CSVEVGRDGYTF. CDR3 bases: TGCAGCGTTGAAGTGGGCAGGGATGGCTACACCTTC.

This clonotype was counted a few times. This rearrangement joins TRBV12-3 or TRBV12-4 to TRBJ1-2; no firm D call. V lost 6 bases and J 0 bases, leaving 8 bases between the germline ends. This CDR3 has 13 amino acids. For the CDR3, the DNA is TGTGCCAGCAGCGTGGGCACTAACTATGGCTACACCTTC. It translates to CASSVGTNYGYTF.

The chain combines TRBV11-2 with TRBJ2-4; 7 bases map to TRBD1. Losses at the gene ends were 2 bases for V and 0 bases for J; bases not matched to a gene: 10. This CDR3 is built from 18 residues. Germline CDR1 is SGHAT and CDR2 is FQNNGV. The CDR3 DNA reads as TGTGCCAGCAGCTTATTTAGGGGTGGGACAGTAGCCAAAAACATTCAGTACTTC. Amino acids: CASSLFRGGTVAKNIQYF.

This chain links TRBV11-2 with TRBJ2-3; 7 bases are shared with TRBD2. Germline V gene data show CDR1 as SGHAT and CDR2 as FQNNGV. J lost 4 bases, V lost 3 bases, and 7 bases had no gene match. The CDR3 consists of 15 residues. CDR3 sequence: CASSFTGGRADTQYF. The CDR3 DNA reads as TGTGCCAGCAGCTTCACGGGGGGAAGGGCAGATACGCAGTATTTT. The whole variable domain, filled in from reference TRBV11-2 and TRBJ2-3, reads EAGVAQSPRYKIIEKRQSVAFWCNPISGHATLYWYQQILGQGPKLLIQFQNNGVVDDSQLPKDRFSAERLKGVDSTLKIQPAKLEDSAVYLCASSFTGGRADTQYFGPGTRLTVL.

Only a few counts were recorded for this clonotype. The V call is TRBV6-2 or TRBV6-3, the J call TRBJ1-5; possible D gene TRBD1, 5 bases. This CDR3 spans 18 amino acids. Trimming removed 0 bases at V and 1 base at J, with 16 bases between. Germline values: CDR1 MNHEY, CDR2 SVGEGT. CDR3 sequence: CASSYSGEGLVSNQPQHF. As DNA, the CDR3 is TGTGCCAGCAGTTACTCCGGGGAGGGGTTGGTGAGCAATCAGCCCCAGCATTTT.

This clonotype was observed a few times. The chain has TRBV7-2 and TRBJ1-4; 9 nucleotides match TRBD1. The germline gives CDR1 SGHTA, CDR2 FQGNSA. The CDR3 consists of 15 residues. With V trimmed by 1 base and J by 10 bases, 7 bases remained unmatched. CDR3 nucleotide sequence: TGTGCCAGCAGCTTAGACGACAGGGGGGTTGGAAAACTGTTTTTT. It is translated as CASSLDDRGVGKLFF.

The sample holds a few counts of this clonotype. The gene calls are TRBV4-3 and TRBJ2-1, with no clear D. CDR3 length: 15 amino acids. Trimming pared 1 base from V and 2 bases from J, leaving 9 bases between. Looked up from germline, CDR1 is LGHNA and CDR2 is YSLEER. The CDR3 DNA reads as TGCGCCAGCAGCCAAGGATTTACGGCCTACAATGAGCAGTTCTTC. This encodes CASSQGFTAYNEQFF.

V and J are TRBV20-1 and TRBJ2-3; 7 nucleotides line up with TRBD2. The CDR3 length is 14 residues. Unmatched junction bases numbered 3, after V lost 3 bases and J lost 0 bases. Per the germline V gene, CDR1 is DFQATT and CDR2 is SNEGSKA (reference sequence). CDR3 DNA sequence: TGCAGTGCTAGCATTAGCGGGAGCACAGATACGCAGTATTTT. This translates into CSASISGSTDTQYF.

The chain is built from TRBV5-5 and TRBJ1-2, with 8 bases lining up with TRBD1. This CDR3 comprises 13 residues. The J segment lost 7 bases and the V segment lost 1 base, leaving 3 bases of the junction unmatched. The germline gives CDR1 SGHKS, CDR2 YYEKEE (reference sequence). This CDR3 is CASSLTGGRGYTF. The CDR3 DNA reads as TGTGCCAGCAGCTTGACAGGGGGACGTGGCTACACCTTC.